This T cell receptor beta chain is from a study of high-grade serous ovarian cancer treatment subgroups. About the study: On average, roughly 15,000 reads and several thousand unique TCR beta rearrangements were obtained per sample. General observations from the study: Spatial context was lost because tumors were sequenced in bulk.

V was trimmed by 7 bases and J by 1 base, leaving 10 bases between them. CDR1 and CDR2 from the germline V gene are SNHLY and FYNNEI. This CDR3 region has 13 residues. This table comes from immunoSEQ multiplex PCR, and its TCRdb copy is limited to in-frame clones, with some not included. There are about 5,700 clones in the sample; about 85% occur only once, and roughly 6% lies in the top ten. Tumor samples were taken before definitive surgery or chemotherapy. Concerning this clone: Its antigen remains unidentified.

The chain combines TRBV2 with TRBJ1-1; D is unclear. This TCR came from a human donor with high-grade serous ovarian cancer. The sequenced material came from tumor tissue. The CDR3: CASNRAPNTEAFF. In DNA form, the CDR3 reads TGTGCCAGCAACCGGGCGCCGAACACTGAAGCTTTCTTT.